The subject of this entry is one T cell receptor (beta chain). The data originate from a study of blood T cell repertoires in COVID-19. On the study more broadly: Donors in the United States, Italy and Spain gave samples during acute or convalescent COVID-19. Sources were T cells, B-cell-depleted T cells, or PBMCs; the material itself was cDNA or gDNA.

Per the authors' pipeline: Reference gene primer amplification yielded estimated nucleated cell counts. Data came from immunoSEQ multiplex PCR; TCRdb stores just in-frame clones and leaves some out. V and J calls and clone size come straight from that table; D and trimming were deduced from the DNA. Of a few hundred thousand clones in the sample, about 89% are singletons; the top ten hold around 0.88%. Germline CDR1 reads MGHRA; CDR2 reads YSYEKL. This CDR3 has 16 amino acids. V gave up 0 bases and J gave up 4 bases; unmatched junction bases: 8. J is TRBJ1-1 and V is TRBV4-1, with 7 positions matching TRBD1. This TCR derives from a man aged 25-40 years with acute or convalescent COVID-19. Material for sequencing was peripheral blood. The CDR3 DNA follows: TGCGCCAGCAGCCAAGACTTAACGGACAGGATCACTGAAGCTTTCTTT. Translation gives CASSQDLTDRITEAFF.